Listed below are T cell receptor beta chains from one sample, sequenced in a study of OX40 agonist ivuxolimab in advanced cancers. Profiling relied on immunoSEQ multiplex PCR, and the TCRdb table lists in-frame clones only, not all of them. The sample lists tens of thousands of clones; about 90% were seen once. Sequencing was performed on CD4+ or CD8+ T cells sorted from blood, taken in a trial of the OX40 agonist ivuxolimab. All receptors come from an adult with an advanced solid tumor such as melanoma, head and neck, liver or kidney cancer. Each CDR3 is given with its conserved first and last residue. A D gene is named only where the DNA matches it firmly. Size is omitted from some rows. Given values are once, few, many or a class for expanded clones.

j_call | clone_size | v_call | d_call | cdr3_aa | cdr3_nt
TRBJ2-7 | . | TRBV6-6 | . | CASTRFWGQTYEQYF | TGTGCCAGCACCCGGTTCTGGGGCCAAACCTACGAGCAGTACTTC
TRBJ1-4 | . | TRBV2 | . | CASRTDDEKLFF | TGTGCCAGCCGGACAGATGATGAAAAACTGTTTTTT
TRBJ2-4 | . | TRBV5-1 | . | CASSYSPGNIQYF | TGCGCCAGCAGCTATTCCCCGGGGAACATTCAGTACTTC
TRBJ1-5 | . | TRBV6-1 | . | CASESNPLQPQHF | TGTGCCAGCGAAAGTAATCCCCTTCAGCCCCAGCATTTT
TRBJ2-3 | . | TRBV11-2 | . | CASSLVLGQISTDTQYF | TGTGCCAGCAGCTTAGTGCTCGGACAAATAAGCACAGATACGCAGTATTTT
TRBJ1-1 | . | TRBV15 | . | CATSRLPGEGGTEAFF | TGTGCCACCAGCAGACTTCCAGGCGAGGGGGGGACTGAAGCTTTCTTT
TRBJ1-2 | . | TRBV7-8 | . | CVSSLDGGGYGYTF | TGTGTCAGCAGCTTAGATGGGGGCGGGTATGGCTACACCTTC
TRBJ2-3 | once | TRBV2 | . | CASVGSGSTDTQYF | TGTGCCAGCGTAGGTAGCGGTAGCACAGATACGCAGTATTTT
TRBJ2-7 | . | TRBV18 | . | CASSPDKASYEQYF | TGTGCCAGCTCACCGGACAAAGCCTCCTACGAGCAGTACTTC
TRBJ2-6 | once | TRBV7-6 | . | CASSTQGRISGANVLTF | TGTGCCAGCAGCACACAGGGACGGATCTCTGGGGCCAACGTCCTGACTTTC
TRBJ2-1 | . | TRBV7-9 | . | CASSSTSSGEQFF | TGTGCCAGCAGCTCGACGTCGAGCGGTGAGCAGTTCTTC
TRBJ1-5 | . | TRBV28 | . | CASSRPGSGAQPQHF | TGTGCCAGCAGTCGTCCCGGGTCTGGGGCTCAGCCCCAGCATTTT
TRBJ2-1 | . | TRBV5-8 | TRBD1 | CASSTDRAPYNEQFF | TGTGCCAGCAGCACAGACAGGGCCCCCTACAATGAGCAGTTCTTC
TRBJ2-7 | . | TRBV19 | TRBD2 | CASTGLAKNYEQYF | TGTGCCAGTACGGGACTAGCGAAGAACTACGAGCAGTACTTC
TRBJ2-5 | . | TRBV27 | TRBD2 | CASSLMASGSFWQETQYF | TGTGCCAGCAGTTTAATGGCTAGCGGGAGTTTTTGGCAAGAGACCCAGTACTTC
TRBJ2-3 | . | TRBV19 | TRBD1 | CASSPRTGKMNTDTQYF | TGTGCCAGTAGTCCGAGGACAGGGAAGATGAACACAGATACGCAGTATTTT
TRBJ2-1 | . | TRBV11-3 | . | CASSPTAWGNEQFF | TGTGCCAGCAGCCCAACTGCATGGGGGAATGAGCAGTTCTTC
TRBJ2-7 | . | TRBV11-1 | . | CASSFSRVSYEQYF | TGTGCCAGCAGCTTCTCGCGGGTCTCCTACGAGCAGTACTTC
TRBJ2-2 | few | TRBV19 | . | CASSIKVRGTGELFF | TGTGCCAGTAGTATAAAAGTTAGGGGCACCGGGGAGCTGTTTTTT
TRBJ2-7 | once | TRBV2 | . | CASSTSPVSYEQYF | TGTGCCAGCAGTACATCTCCCGTCTCCTACGAGCAGTACTTC
TRBJ1-4 | . | TRBV5-1 | TRBD1 | CASSPGTGSNEKLFF | TGCGCCAGCAGCCCGGGGACAGGCTCTAATGAAAAACTGTTTTTT
TRBJ2-2 | . | TRBV2 | . | CASRARWSIDGELFF | TGTGCCAGCAGGGCCCGCTGGAGTATTGACGGGGAGCTGTTTTTT
TRBJ2-1 | . | TRBV7-3 | TRBD2 | CASSLTSTSGSNEQFF | TGTGCCAGCAGCTTAACGTCAACTAGCGGGAGCAATGAGCAGTTCTTC
TRBJ2-7 | . | TRBV27 | . | CASSRRRTETYEQYF | TGTGCCAGCTCCCGCCGCCGAACCGAAACCTACGAGCAGTACTTC
TRBJ2-3 | . | TRBV6-1 | . | CASSGGDSLVPERDTQYF | TGTGCCAGCAGTGGCGGGGACAGCCTAGTTCCCGAACGAGATACGCAGTATTTT
TRBJ1-3 | . | TRBV29-1 | . | CSARTGSSGNTIYF | TGCAGCGCAAGGACGGGTAGCTCTGGAAACACCATATATTTT
TRBJ2-7 | . | TRBV5-4 | . | CASSLDRAEQYF | TGTGCCAGCAGCTTGGACAGGGCCGAGCAGTACTTC
TRBJ2-7 | . | TRBV7-7 | . | CASSLSTSREQYF | TGTGCCAGCAGCCTTTCGACATCCCGCGAGCAGTACTTC
TRBJ2-1 | . | TRBV7-3 | . | CASSQKDKKWGNEQFF | TGTGCCAGCAGCCAGAAGGATAAAAAGTGGGGCAATGAGCAGTTCTTC
TRBJ1-2 | once | TRBV6-5 | TRBD1 | CASSRPATGNYGYTF | TGTGCCAGCAGCCGCCCGGCGACAGGGAACTATGGCTACACCTTC
TRBJ2-3 | . | TRBV6-6 | . | CAYSSTDTQYF | TGTGCCTACTCTAGCACAGATACGCAGTATTTT
TRBJ1-2 | . | TRBV30 | . | CAWKQGRESGYTF | TGTGCCTGGAAGCAAGGCAGGGAGAGTGGCTACACCTTC
TRBJ2-3 | . | TRBV2 | TRBD2 | CASSETPLAYSTDTQYF | TGTGCCAGCAGTGAAACGCCACTAGCGTACAGCACAGATACGCAGTATTTT
TRBJ2-3 | . | TRBV6-4 | TRBD2 | CASSRTRESDTQYF | TGTGCCAGCAGTAGGACTAGAGAGTCAGATACGCAGTATTTT
TRBJ1-2 | . | TRBV6-5 | TRBD1 | CASSYTGTGANYGYTF | TGTGCCAGCAGTTATACCGGGACAGGGGCTAACTATGGCTACACCTTC
TRBJ1-2 | . | TRBV7-9 | . | CASSLGAYGYTF | TGTGCCAGCAGCTTAGGGGCCTATGGCTACACCTTC
TRBJ2-3 | . | TRBV28 | TRBD2 | CASSTIAGENTDTQYF | TGTGCCAGCAGTACGATAGCGGGAGAGAACACAGATACGCAGTATTTT
TRBJ2-7 | few | TRBV5-6 | . | CASSRVISYEQYF | TGTGCCAGCAGCCGAGTCATCAGCTACGAGCAGTACTTC
TRBJ1-1 | . | TRBV15 | . | CATSRDRRNTEAFF | TGTGCCACCAGCAGAGATCGGCGGAACACTGAAGCTTTCTTT
TRBJ2-1 | . | TRBV9 | TRBD2 | CASSVVSGSTGEQFF | TGTGCCAGCAGCGTAGTTAGCGGGAGTACTGGTGAGCAGTTCTTC
TRBJ2-7 | . | TRBV28 | . | CASSLPRAGATYF | TGTGCCAGCAGTTTGCCCCGGGCAGGGGCTACGTACTTC
TRBJ2-3 | . | TRBV13 | . | CASSLADTQYF | TGTGCCAGCAGCTTGGCTGATACGCAGTATTTT
TRBJ2-2 | . | TRBV9 | . | CASSVQWVPGIGELFF | TGTGCCAGCAGCGTACAGTGGGTTCCTGGTATCGGGGAGCTGTTTTTT
TRBJ1-2 | . | TRBV5-1 | . | CASSQGESTKWGYTF | TGCGCCAGCAGTCAGGGAGAGTCCACCAAGTGGGGCTACACCTTC
TRBJ1-1 | . | TRBV19 | TRBD1 | CASSFRGGTGGREAFF | TGTGCCAGTAGTTTCAGAGGGGGGACAGGGGGACGTGAAGCTTTCTTT
TRBJ2-5 | . | TRBV7-9 | . | CASSLGTDQETQYF | TGTGCCAGCAGCTTAGGGACAGACCAAGAGACCCAGTACTTC
TRBJ2-7 | . | TRBV5-4 | TRBD1 | CASSLAGRGTDEQYF | TGTGCCAGCAGCTTGGCCGGCAGGGGGACAGACGAGCAGTACTTC
TRBJ2-3 | . | TRBV28 | TRBD2 | CASSFSPVAGGLTDTQYF | TGTGCCAGCAGTTTCTCCCCTGTAGCGGGAGGACTCACAGATACGCAGTATTTT
TRBJ2-1 | . | TRBV10-3 | . | CAISEEAVGSYNEQFF | TGTGCCATCAGTGAGGAAGCAGTGGGGTCCTACAATGAGCAGTTCTTC
TRBJ1-5 | . | TRBV19 | . | CASSTGTRETPQHF | TGTGCCAGTAGTACCGGGACCCGCGAGACGCCCCAGCATTTT
TRBJ2-5 | . | TRBV6-1 | . | CASSEFAPETQYF | TGTGCCAGCAGTGAATTCGCTCCAGAGACCCAGTACTTC
TRBJ2-5 | . | TRBV7-3 | . | CASSPTLGRETQYF | TGTGCCAGCAGCCCCACTCTTGGGCGGGAGACCCAGTACTTC
TRBJ1-2 | . | TRBV11-2 | TRBD1 | CASSRYLPDRAYGYTF | TGTGCCAGCAGCCGTTATCTTCCGGACAGGGCTTATGGCTACACCTTC